This T cell receptor beta chain was sequenced in a study of blood T cell repertoires in COVID-19. The protocol was immunoSEQ multiplex PCR, while the TCRdb copy is restricted to in-frame clones and leaves out a portion. The repertoire holds approximately 300,000 clones, with approximately 90% as singletons. This clone was recorded once. CDR1 and CDR2 from the germline V gene are MNHEY and SMNVEV (reference sequence). The length of the CDR3 is 12 residues. V dropped 7 bases and J dropped 4 bases, with 10 bases sitting between them. The TCR comes from a woman aged 25 to 39 who had recovered from COVID-19. Specimen: PBMCs or T cells enriched from blood (not recorded which). This chain connects TRBV27 to TRBJ1-1; no clear D. The CDR3 reads CASNQGGTEAFF. Written as DNA, the CDR3 is TGTGCCAGCAACCAAGGAGGCACTGAAGCTTTCTTT.